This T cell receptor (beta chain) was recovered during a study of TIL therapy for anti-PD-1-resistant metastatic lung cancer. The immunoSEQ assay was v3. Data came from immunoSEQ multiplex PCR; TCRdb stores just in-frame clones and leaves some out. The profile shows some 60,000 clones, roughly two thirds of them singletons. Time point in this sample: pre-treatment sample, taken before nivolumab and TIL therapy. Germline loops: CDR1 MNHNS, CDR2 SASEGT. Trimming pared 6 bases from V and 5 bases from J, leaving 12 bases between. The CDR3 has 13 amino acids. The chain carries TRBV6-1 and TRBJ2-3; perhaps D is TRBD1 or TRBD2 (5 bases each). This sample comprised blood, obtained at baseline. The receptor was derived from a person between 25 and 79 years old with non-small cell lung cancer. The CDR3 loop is CASRVRGEDTQYF. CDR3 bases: TGTGCCAGCAGGGTCCGGGGCGAAGATACGCAGTATTTT.